This T cell receptor beta chain was captured in a study of blood T cell repertoires in COVID-19. Study information: Spain, Italy and the United States supplied samples that represented acute and convalescent COVID-19. T cells, B-cell-depleted T cells, or PBMCs supplied cDNA or gDNA.

In the authors' methods: Reference gene primer amplification gave nucleated cell count estimates. Sequencing was performed with immunoSEQ multiplex PCR; in TCRdb, only in-frame clones are kept and a portion is missing. Clone size and the V and J calls come from that table; the DNA yielded D and trimming. The table lists fewer than 45,000 clones, around 80% of them singletons. The CDR3 contains 14 residues. Trimming shortened V by 5 bases and J by 5 bases, and 15 bases separated the two germline ends. Per germline, CDR1 SGHVS and CDR2 FQNEAQ. In this sample, this clone turned up once. Sequenced sample: peripheral blood. The source is a human donor in a cohort sampled during active COVID-19. The genes are TRBV7-8 and TRBJ1-1; D is possibly TRBD1 (5 bases). CDR3 sequence reads: CASSPGTGGTEAFF. For the CDR3, the DNA is TGTGCCAGCAGCCCAGGAACTGGGGGGACTGAAGCTTTCTTT.